Listed below are T cell receptor beta chains from one sample, sequenced in a study of cytomegalovirus exposure and HLA in healthy donors. Repertoires were generated with immunoSEQ multiplex PCR, while TCRdb's copy carries only in-frame clones and drops some. The data show some 98,000 clones, less than 9.5% seen once. Sequencing was performed on PBMCs. The receptor source for this set is a man aged 45 to 65 in good health and CMV-seropositive. Both conserved end residues are part of each CDR3. Each record gives: D gene, J gene, clone size, V gene, CDR3 protein, CDR3 DNA. A D gene is named only where the DNA matches it firmly. Where a row states a size, it is once, few, many or the class of an expanded clone; other rows omit it.

D: -
J: TRBJ2-5
size: few
V: TRBV5-6
CDR3: CASSLDREGETQYF
DNA: TGTGCCAGCAGCTTGGACAGGGAAGGGGAGACCCAGTACTTC

D: TRBD1
J: TRBJ2-7
size: -
V: TRBV15
CDR3: CATSRDRPGGPYEQYF
DNA: TGTGCCACCAGCAGAGATCGGCCAGGGGGCCCCTACGAGCAGTACTTC

D: TRBD1
J: TRBJ1-2
size: few
V: TRBV10-3
CDR3: CAVSTPGTAPGYTF
DNA: TGTGCCGTATCCACTCCCGGGACAGCACCTGGCTACACCTTC

D: TRBD1
J: TRBJ1-1
size: -
V: TRBV29-1
CDR3: CSADRDNTEAFF
DNA: TGCAGCGCAGACAGGGATAATACTGAAGCTTTCTTT

D: -
J: TRBJ2-6
size: few
V: TRBV15
CDR3: CATSTTGTGANVLTF
DNA: TGTGCCACCAGCACTACAGGGACTGGGGCCAACGTCCTGACTTTC

D: TRBD2
J: TRBJ2-7
size: -
V: TRBV7-3
CDR3: CASSVLAGGAGEQYF
DNA: TGTGCCAGCAGCGTATTGGCGGGAGGGGCTGGGGAGCAGTACTTC

D: TRBD1
J: TRBJ1-2
size: -
V: TRBV30
CDR3: CAWSVKSSGRGIYGYTF
DNA: TGTGCCTGGAGTGTAAAGTCGTCGGGCAGGGGGATCTATGGCTACACCTTC

D: TRBD2
J: TRBJ2-3
size: once
V: TRBV9
CDR3: CASSVIGLASGGTDTQYF
DNA: TGTGCCAGCAGCGTAATCGGACTAGCGAGTGGGGGCACAGATACGCAGTATTTT

D: TRBD2
J: TRBJ2-5
size: -
V: TRBV7-3
CDR3: CASSVREGETQYF
DNA: TGTGCCAGCAGCGTGCGGGAGGGGGAGACCCAGTACTTC

D: TRBD1
J: TRBJ1-5
size: -
V: TRBV2
CDR3: CASSDRGLNQPQHF
DNA: TGTGCCAGCAGTGACAGGGGGCTCAATCAGCCCCAGCATTTT

D: -
J: TRBJ2-6
size: few
V: TRBV7-2
CDR3: CASSAVAGANVLTF
DNA: TGTGCCAGCAGCGCGGTCGCCGGGGCCAACGTCCTGACTTTC

D: -
J: TRBJ1-1
size: few
V: TRBV19
CDR3: CASNPQGGTEAFF
DNA: TGTGCCAGTAACCCCCAGGGAGGTACTGAAGCTTTCTTT

D: TRBD1
J: TRBJ2-3
size: few
V: TRBV23-1
CDR3: CASSQSPYRGRTDTQYF
DNA: TGCGCCAGCAGTCAATCGCCCTACAGGGGGCGCACAGATACGCAGTATTTT

D: -
J: TRBJ2-6
size: -
V: TRBV13
CDR3: CASSSQGTGANVLTF
DNA: TGTGCCAGCAGCTCCCAGGGTACTGGGGCCAACGTCCTGACTTTC

D: -
J: TRBJ2-5
size: once
V: TRBV11-2
CDR3: CASSLDNIPFGGTQYF
DNA: TGTGCCAGCAGCTTAGATAACATTCCCTTCGGCGGGACCCAGTACTTC

D: -
J: TRBJ1-2
size: -
V: TRBV7-4
CDR3: CASSLCRGGCGYTF
DNA: TGTGCCAGCAGCTTATGTAGGGGTGGTTGTGGCTACACCTTC

D: -
J: TRBJ1-2
size: -
V: TRBV11-1
CDR3: CASSSGSTANYGYTF
DNA: TGTGCCAGCAGCTCCGGGTCGACGGCTAACTATGGCTACACCTTC

D: TRBD2
J: TRBJ2-7
size: -
V: TRBV28
CDR3: CASSSGTSGRTYEQYF
DNA: TGTGCCAGCAGCTCCGGGACTAGCGGGAGAACCTACGAGCAGTACTTC